This T cell receptor beta chain came from a study of blood T cell repertoires in COVID-19. Germline V lookup: CDR1 GTSNPN, CDR2 SVGIG (reference sequence). The CDR3 sequence is 12 residues long. V dropped 2 bases and J dropped 7 bases, with 11 bases sitting between them. This table comes from immunoSEQ multiplex PCR, and its TCRdb copy is limited to in-frame clones, with some not included. The sample lists about 490,000 clones; 75% to 90% were seen once. The material sequenced was peripheral blood. The V call is TRBV30, the J call TRBJ1-1, with D unresolved. This clonotype originated in a human donor in a cohort sampled during active COVID-19. CDR3 region: CAWSPMGLEAFF. As DNA, the CDR3 is TGTGCCTGGAGTCCCATGGGCCTTGAAGCTTTCTTT.